The table lists the clone carrying this T cell receptor (beta chain) with many counts. Looked up from germline, CDR1 is SGHTA and CDR2 is FQGNSA. This CDR3 contains 14 residues. The ends lost 5 bases at V and 7 bases at J; junction bases unmatched: 7. The data are from a study of blood T cells in healthy people across ages. Combining a sample-barcoded 5' primer with a J-beta primer mix, a second PCR ran for about 7 to 11 cycles. Every individual sample yielded 3 million or more paired-end reads (each containing CDR3). From the 5' RACE reads, TCRdb called clonotypes with MiXCR, one entry per CDR3 protein. The sample yields approximately 810,000 distinct CDR3 sequences, roughly 26% seen once.

The genes are TRBV7-2 and TRBJ1-1; TRBD1 aligns across 10 bases. The sequence came from a woman older than 75 in good health. The sequencing sample was made of blood. CDR3 amino acids: CASSPDRGRIEAFF. DNA for the CDR3: TGTGCCAGCAGCCCCGACAGGGGGCGGATTGAAGCTTTCTTT.